This T cell receptor beta chain was found in a study of T-cell reconstitution after alpha-beta-depleted transplantation in children. Molecular barcoding with unique molecular identifiers was used for the TCRbeta library. A single record per CDR3 protein comes from TCRdb applying MiXCR to the PCR reads. The sample lists approximately 200,000 distinct CDR3 sequences, 5.5% to 7% occurring once. About this clonotype: Its antigen is still unknown.

After removal of 2 bases from V and 5 bases from J, the junction contained 10 bases not matched to a gene. Germline assignment: CDR1 SGHAT and CDR2 FQNNGV. The CDR3 is made up of 18 amino acids. Study-wide results and limits: A year post-transplant, T-cell counts and diversity derived mostly from newly produced T cells. Reports say that about two months after transplant, the alpha-beta T cells came out of several hundred graft clones that had expanded.

Sequenced material: PBMCs, taken before TCRalphabeta/CD19-depleted stem cell transplant. The clonotype was recovered from a girl less than two years old with combined immunodeficiency, due to receive a stem cell transplant. The genes are TRBV11-2 and TRBJ2-3; 13 nucleotides line up with TRBD2. The CDR3 reads CASSLSGLAGEGRDTQYF. The CDR3, as DNA: TGTGCCAGCAGCTTAAGTGGACTAGCGGGAGAAGGAAGAGATACGCAGTATTTT. Complete variable domain (other parts from reference TRBV11-2 and TRBJ2-3): EAGVAQSPRYKIIEKRQSVAFWCNPISGHATLYWYQQILGQGPKLLIQFQNNGVVDDSQLPKDRFSAERLKGVDSTLKIQPAKLEDSAVYLCASSLSGLAGEGRDTQYFGPGTRLTVL.